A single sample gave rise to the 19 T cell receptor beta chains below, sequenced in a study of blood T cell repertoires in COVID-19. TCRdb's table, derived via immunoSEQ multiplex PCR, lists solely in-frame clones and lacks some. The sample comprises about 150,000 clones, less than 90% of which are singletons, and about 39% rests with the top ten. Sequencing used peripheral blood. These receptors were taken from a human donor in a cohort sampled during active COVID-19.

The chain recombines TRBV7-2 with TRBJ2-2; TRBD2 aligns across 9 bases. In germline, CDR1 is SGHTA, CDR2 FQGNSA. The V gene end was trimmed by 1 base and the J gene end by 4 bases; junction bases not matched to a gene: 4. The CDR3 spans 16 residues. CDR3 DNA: TGTGCCAGCAGCTTAGTGGCGGGGGGGCCCACCGGGGAGCTGTTTTTT. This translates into CASSLVAGGPTGELFF.

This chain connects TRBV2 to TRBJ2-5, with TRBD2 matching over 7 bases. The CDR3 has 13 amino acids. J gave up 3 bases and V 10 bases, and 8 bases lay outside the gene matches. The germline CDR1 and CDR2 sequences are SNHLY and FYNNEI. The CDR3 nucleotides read TGTGCCACTTCCGGGACTACCAAAGAGACCCAGTACTTC. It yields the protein CATSGTTKETQYF. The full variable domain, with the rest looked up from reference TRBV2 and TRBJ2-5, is EPEVTQTPSHQVTQMGQEVILRCVPISNHLYFYWYRQILGQKVEFLVSFYNNEISEKSEIFDDQFSVERPDGSNFTLKIRSTKLEDSAMYFCATSGTTKETQYFGPGTRLLVL.

The CDR3 DNA follows: TGTGCCAGCAGTTACTCGATGGGGGCTGCTACCTTCAATCAGCCCCAGCATTTT. Its translation: CASSYSMGAATFNQPQHF. The chain is built from TRBV6-2 or TRBV6-3 and TRBJ1-5; a possible D gene is TRBD1 (6 bases). The germline CDR1 and CDR2 sequences are MNHEY and SVGEGT. The CDR3 totals 18 residues. V lost 0 bases to trimming and J lost 3 bases, with 18 bases between them.

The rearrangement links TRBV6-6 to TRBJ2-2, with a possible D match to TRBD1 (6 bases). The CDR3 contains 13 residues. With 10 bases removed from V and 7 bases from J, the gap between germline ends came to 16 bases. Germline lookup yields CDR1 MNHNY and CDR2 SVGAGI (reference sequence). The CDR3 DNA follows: TGTGCCACCACAGGGACGACAGACGGGGAGCTGTTTTTT. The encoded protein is CATTGTTDGELFF.

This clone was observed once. The CDR3 is CAISERTRGEQFF. The CDR3 coding sequence is TGTGCCATCAGTGAGAGGACTAGGGGTGAGCAGTTCTTC. The genes are TRBV10-3 and TRBJ2-1, with TRBD2 matching over 7 bases. Germline V gene data show CDR1 as ENHRY and CDR2 as SYGVKD. Losses at the gene ends were 2 bases for V and 9 bases for J; bases not matched to a gene: 4. The CDR3 totals 13 residues.

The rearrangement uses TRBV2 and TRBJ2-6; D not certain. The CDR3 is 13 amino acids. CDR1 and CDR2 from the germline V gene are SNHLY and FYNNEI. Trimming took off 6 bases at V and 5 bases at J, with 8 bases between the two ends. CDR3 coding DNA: TGTGCCAGCAGGACCGACAGGGCCAACGTCCTGACTTTC. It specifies CASRTDRANVLTF.

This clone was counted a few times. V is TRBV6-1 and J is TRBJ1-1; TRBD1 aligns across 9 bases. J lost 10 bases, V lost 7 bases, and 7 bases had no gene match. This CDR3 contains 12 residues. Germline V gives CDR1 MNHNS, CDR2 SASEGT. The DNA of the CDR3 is TGTGCCAGCAAGGACGGACAGGGGCCAGCTTTCTTT. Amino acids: CASKDGQGPAFF.

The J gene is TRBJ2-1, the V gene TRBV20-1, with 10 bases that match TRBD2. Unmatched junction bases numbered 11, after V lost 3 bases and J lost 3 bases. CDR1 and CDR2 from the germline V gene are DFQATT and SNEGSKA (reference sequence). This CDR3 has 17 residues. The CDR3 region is CSASRLAGDTIYNEQFF. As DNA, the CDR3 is TGCAGTGCTAGTAGGCTAGCGGGGGACACTATCTACAATGAGCAGTTCTTC.

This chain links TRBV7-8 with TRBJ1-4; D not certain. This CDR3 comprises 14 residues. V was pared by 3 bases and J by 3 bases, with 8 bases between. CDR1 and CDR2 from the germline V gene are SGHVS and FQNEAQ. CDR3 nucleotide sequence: TGTGCCAGCAGCTTGCCGAGCCCTAATGAAAAACTGTTTTTT. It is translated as CASSLPSPNEKLFF.

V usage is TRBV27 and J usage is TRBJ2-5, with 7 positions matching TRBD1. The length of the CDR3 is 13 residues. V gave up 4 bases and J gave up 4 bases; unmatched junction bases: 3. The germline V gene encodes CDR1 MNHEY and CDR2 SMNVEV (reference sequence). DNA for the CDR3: TGTGCCAGCAGTTACAGGGGAACAGAGACCCAGTACTTC. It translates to CASSYRGTETQYF.

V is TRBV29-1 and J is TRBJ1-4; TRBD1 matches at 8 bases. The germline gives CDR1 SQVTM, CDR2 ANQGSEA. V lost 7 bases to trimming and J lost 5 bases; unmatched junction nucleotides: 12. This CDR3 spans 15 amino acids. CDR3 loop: CSASPGGQVNEKLFF. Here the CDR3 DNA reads TGCAGCGCCTCGCCAGGGGGACAGGTGAATGAAAAACTGTTTTTT.

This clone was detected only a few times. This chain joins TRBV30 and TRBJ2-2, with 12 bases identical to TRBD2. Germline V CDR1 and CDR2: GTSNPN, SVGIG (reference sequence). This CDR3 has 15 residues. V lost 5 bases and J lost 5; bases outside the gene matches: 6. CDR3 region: CAWSSGGASTGELFF. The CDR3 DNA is TGTGCCTGGTCTAGCGGGGGGGCGTCTACCGGGGAGCTGTTTTTT.

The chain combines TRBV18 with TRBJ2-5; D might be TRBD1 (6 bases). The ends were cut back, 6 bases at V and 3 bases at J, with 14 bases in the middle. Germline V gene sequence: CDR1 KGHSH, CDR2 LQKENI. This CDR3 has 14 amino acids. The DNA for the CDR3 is TGTGCCAGCTCCACAGGACAGAAGGAAGAGACCCAGTACTTC. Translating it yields CASSTGQKEETQYF.

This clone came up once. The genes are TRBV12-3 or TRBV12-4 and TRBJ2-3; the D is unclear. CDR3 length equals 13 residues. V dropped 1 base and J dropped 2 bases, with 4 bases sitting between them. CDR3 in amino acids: CASSLGLTDTQYF. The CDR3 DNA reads TGTGCCAGCAGTTTAGGGCTCACAGATACGCAGTATTTT.

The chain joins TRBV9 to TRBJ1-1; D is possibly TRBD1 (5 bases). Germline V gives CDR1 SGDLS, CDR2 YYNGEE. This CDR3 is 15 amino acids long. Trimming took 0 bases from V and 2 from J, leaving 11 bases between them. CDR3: CASSVESGPNTEAFF. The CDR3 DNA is TGTGCCAGCAGCGTAGAATCAGGGCCCAACACTGAAGCTTTCTTT.

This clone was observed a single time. DNA for the CDR3: TGTGCCAGCACCCCCCGCTACCAGGGCATTCAGTACTTC. Translating gives CASTPRYQGIQYF. This chain connects TRBV6-2 or TRBV6-3 to TRBJ2-4, with D possibly TRBD1 on 5 matching bases. The CDR3 extends over 13 amino acids. Germline-derived CDR1 and CDR2 are MNHEY and SVGEGT. V was shortened by 7 bases and J by 9 bases, with 16 bases between the two germline ends.

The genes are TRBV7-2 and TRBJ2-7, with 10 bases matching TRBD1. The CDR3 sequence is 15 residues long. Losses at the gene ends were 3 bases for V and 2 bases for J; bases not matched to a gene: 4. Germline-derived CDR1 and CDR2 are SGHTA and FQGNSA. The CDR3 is CASSFTGTGAYEQYF. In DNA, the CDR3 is TGTGCCAGCAGCTTTACCGGGACAGGGGCCTACGAGCAGTACTTC.

CDR3 coding DNA: TGTGCCAGCAGTCCACAGGGCCAGCCCCAGCATTTT. Amino acid sequence: CASSPQGQPQHF. This rearrangement joins TRBV12-3 or TRBV12-4 to TRBJ1-5, with D possibly being TRBD1 (6 bases). Trimming took 5 bases from V and 7 from J, leaving 9 bases between them. This CDR3 has 12 residues.

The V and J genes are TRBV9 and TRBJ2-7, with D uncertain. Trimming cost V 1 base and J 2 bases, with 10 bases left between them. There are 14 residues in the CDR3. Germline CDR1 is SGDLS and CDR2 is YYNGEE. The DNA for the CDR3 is TGTGCCAGCAGCGTACGCCACACCACCTACGAGCAGTACTTC. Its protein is CASSVRHTTYEQYF.